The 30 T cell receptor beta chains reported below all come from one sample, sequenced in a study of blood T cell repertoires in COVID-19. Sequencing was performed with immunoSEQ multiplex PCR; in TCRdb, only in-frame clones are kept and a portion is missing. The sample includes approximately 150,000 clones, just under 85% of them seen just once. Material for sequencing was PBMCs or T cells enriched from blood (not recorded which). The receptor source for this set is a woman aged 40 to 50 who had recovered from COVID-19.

The CDR3 protein is CATSRDRTLIGTQHF. For the CDR3, the DNA is TGTGCCACCAGCAGAGATCGGACATTAATTGGGACCCAGCATTTT. V and J are TRBV15 and TRBJ1-5; maybe TRBD1 (5 bases). This CDR3 comprises 15 residues. V was shortened by 0 bases and J by 11 bases, with 17 bases between the two germline ends. CDR1 LNHNV and CDR2 YYDKDF come from the germline V gene (reference sequence).

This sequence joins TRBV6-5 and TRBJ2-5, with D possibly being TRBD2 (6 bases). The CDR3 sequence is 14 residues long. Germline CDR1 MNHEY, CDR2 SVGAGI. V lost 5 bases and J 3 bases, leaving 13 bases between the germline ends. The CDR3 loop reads CASSSRDSKETQYF. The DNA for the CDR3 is TGTGCCAGCAGTAGCCGGGACTCAAAAGAGACCCAGTACTTC.

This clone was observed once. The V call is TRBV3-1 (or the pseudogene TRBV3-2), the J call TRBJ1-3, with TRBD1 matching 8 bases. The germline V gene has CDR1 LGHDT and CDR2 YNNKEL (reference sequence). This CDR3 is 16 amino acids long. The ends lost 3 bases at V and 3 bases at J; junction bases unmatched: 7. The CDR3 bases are TGTGCCAGCAGCCAGACCGACAGGGGCTTTGGAAACACCATATATTTT. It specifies CASSQTDRGFGNTIYF.

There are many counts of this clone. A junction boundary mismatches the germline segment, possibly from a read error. The DNA for the CDR3 is TGTGCTAGCAGCTCCGGACGGGCGGGAGGGAATGAGCAGTTCTTC. It translates to CASSSGRAGGNEQFF. This chain links TRBV7-7 with TRBJ2-1; 9 bases align to TRBD2. The CDR3 is 15 amino acids. CDR1 is SSHAT, CDR2 FNYEAQ, per germline (reference sequence).

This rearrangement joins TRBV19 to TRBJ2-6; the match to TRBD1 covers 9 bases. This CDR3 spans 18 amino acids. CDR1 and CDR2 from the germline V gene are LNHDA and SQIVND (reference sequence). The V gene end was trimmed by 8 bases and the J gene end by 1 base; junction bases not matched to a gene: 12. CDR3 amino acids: CASWSRDRAASGANVLTF. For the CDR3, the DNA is TGTGCCAGTTGGTCGCGGGACAGGGCTGCTTCTGGGGCCAACGTCCTGACTTTC.

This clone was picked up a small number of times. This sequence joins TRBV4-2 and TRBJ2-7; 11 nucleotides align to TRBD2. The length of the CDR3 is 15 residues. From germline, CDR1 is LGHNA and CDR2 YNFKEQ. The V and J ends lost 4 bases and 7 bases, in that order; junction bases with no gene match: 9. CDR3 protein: CASSLNLAGGWEQYF. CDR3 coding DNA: TGTGCCAGCAGCCTCAATTTAGCGGGAGGGTGGGAGCAGTACTTC.

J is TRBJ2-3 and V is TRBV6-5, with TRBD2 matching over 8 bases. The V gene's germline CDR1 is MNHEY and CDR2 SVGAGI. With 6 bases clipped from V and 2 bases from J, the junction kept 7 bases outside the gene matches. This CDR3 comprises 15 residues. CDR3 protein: CASSLSGTHTDTQYF. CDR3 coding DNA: TGTGCCAGCAGCCTTAGCGGGACCCACACAGATACGCAGTATTTT.

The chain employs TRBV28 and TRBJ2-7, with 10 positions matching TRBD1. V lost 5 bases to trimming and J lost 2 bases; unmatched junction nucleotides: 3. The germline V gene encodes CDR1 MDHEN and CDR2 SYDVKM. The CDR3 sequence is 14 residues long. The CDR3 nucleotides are TGTGCCAGCAGTACCGGGACAGGGGCCTACGAGCAGTACTTC. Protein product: CASSTGTGAYEQYF.

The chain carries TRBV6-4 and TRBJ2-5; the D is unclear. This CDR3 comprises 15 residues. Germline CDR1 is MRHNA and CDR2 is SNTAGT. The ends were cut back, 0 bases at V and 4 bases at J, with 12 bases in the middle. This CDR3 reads CASSDSGQPGETQYF. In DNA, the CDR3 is TGTGCCAGCAGTGACTCGGGTCAGCCGGGAGAGACCCAGTACTTC.

DNA for the CDR3: TGTGCCAGCAGTTTAGTCGGACTAGCGGGTTTCAATGAGCAGTTCTTC. This gives the protein CASSLVGLAGFNEQFF. The V gene is TRBV27, the J gene TRBJ2-1; 11 bases fit TRBD2. This CDR3 is 16 amino acids long. The germline V gene encodes CDR1 MNHEY and CDR2 SMNVEV (reference sequence). V was clipped by 2 bases and J by 6 bases; unmatched bases: 6.

CDR3 amino acids: CASSYRQATNEKLFF. The CDR3, as DNA: TGTGCCAGCAGCTACCGACAGGCAACTAATGAAAAACTGTTTTTT. This chain links TRBV6-5 with TRBJ1-4, with D maybe TRBD1 (6 bases). V dropped 6 bases and J dropped 0 bases, with 11 bases sitting between them. Germline lookup yields CDR1 MNHEY and CDR2 SVGAGI. The CDR3 consists of 15 residues.

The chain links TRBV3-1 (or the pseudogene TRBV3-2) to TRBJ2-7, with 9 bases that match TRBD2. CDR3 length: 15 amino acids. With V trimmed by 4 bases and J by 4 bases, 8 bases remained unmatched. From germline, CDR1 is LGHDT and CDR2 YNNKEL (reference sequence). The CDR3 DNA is TGTGCCAGCAGCCCCTTAGCGGGGGCGTCATACGAGCAGTACTTC. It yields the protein CASSPLAGASYEQYF.

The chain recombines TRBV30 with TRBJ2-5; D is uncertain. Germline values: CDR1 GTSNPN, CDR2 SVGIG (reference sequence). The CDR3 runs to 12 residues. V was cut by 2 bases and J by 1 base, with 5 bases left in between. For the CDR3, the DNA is TGTGCCTGGAGTAGGAGCCAAGAGACCCAGTACTTC. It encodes CAWSRSQETQYF.

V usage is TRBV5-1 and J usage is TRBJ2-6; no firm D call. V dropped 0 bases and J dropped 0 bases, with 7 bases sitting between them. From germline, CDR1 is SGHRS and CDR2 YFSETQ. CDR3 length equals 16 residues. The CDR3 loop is CASSLGHLSGANVLTF. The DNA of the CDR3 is TGCGCCAGCAGCTTGGGACATCTCTCTGGGGCCAACGTCCTGACTTTC.

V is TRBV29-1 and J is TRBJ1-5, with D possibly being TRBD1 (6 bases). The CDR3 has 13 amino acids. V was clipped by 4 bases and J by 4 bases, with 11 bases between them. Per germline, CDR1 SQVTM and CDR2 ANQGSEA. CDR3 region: CSVVDSLNQPQHF. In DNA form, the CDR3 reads TGCAGCGTTGTGGACAGCTTAAATCAGCCCCAGCATTTT. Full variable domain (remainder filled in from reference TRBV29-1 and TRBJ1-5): SAVISQKPSRDICQRGTSLTIQCQVDSQVTMMFWYRQQPGQSLTLIATANQGSEATYESGFVIDKFPISRPNLTFSTLTVSNMSPEDSSIYLCSVVDSLNQPQHFGDGTRLSIL.

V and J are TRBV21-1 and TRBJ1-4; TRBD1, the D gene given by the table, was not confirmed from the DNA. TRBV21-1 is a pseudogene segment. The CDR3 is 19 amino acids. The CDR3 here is CASSKARLRTGSVNEKLFF. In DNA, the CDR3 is TGTGCCAGCAGCAAAGCCCGGCTTAGGACAGGGAGCGTTAATGAAAAACTGTTTTTT.

CDR3 residues: CASSLSVTGLTEAFF. The CDR3, as DNA: TGTGCCAGCAGCCTCAGTGTAACAGGGTTAACTGAAGCTTTCTTT. This chain links TRBV27 with TRBJ1-1; tentatively, D is TRBD1 (6 bases). The V end was cut by 6 bases, the J end by 5 bases, with 19 bases between. CDR3 length: 15 amino acids. Germline CDR1 and CDR2: MNHEY and SMNVEV (reference sequence).

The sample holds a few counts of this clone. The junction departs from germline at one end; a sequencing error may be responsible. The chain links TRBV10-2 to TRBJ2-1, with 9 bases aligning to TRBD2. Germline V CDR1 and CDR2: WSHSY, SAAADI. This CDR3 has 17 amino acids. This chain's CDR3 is CASTPEPGLASFNEQFF. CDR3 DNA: TGCGCCAGCACCCCAGAACCGGGACTAGCCTCCTTCAATGAGCAGTTCTTC.

The CDR3 coding sequence is TGTGCCACCAGCAGAGCCCTAGCGGTAGGCTACGAGCAGTACTTC. This gives the protein CATSRALAVGYEQYF. This sequence joins TRBV15 and TRBJ2-7; 7 nucleotides align to TRBD2. The CDR3 spans 15 residues. Germline CDR1 reads LNHNV; CDR2 reads YYDKDF (reference sequence). The ends lost 1 base at V and 3 bases at J; junction bases unmatched: 6.

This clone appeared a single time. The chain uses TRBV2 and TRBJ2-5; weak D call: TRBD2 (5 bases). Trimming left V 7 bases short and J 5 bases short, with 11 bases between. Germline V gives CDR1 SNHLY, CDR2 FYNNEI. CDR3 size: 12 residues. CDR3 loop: CASKRELETQYF. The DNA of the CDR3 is TGTGCCAGCAAAAGGGAGTTGGAGACCCAGTACTTC.

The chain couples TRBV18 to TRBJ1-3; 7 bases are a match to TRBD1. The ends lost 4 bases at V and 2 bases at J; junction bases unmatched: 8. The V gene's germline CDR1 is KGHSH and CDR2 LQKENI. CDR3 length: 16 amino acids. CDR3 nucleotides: TGTGCCAGCTCACTATCTACAGGGGCGGCTGGAAACACCATATATTTT. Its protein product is CASSLSTGAAGNTIYF.

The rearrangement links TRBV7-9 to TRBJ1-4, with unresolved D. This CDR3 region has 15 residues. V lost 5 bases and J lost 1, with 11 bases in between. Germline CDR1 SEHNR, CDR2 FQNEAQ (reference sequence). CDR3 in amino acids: CASSGAFGTNEKLFF. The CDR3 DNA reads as TGTGCCAGCAGCGGAGCTTTTGGAACTAATGAAAAACTGTTTTTT.

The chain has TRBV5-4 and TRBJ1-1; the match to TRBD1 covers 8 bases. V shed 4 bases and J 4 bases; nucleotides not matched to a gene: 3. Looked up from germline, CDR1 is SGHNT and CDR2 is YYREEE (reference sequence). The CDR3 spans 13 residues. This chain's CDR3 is CASSQTGGTEAFF. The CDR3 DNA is TGTGCCAGCAGCCAAACAGGGGGCACTGAAGCTTTCTTT.

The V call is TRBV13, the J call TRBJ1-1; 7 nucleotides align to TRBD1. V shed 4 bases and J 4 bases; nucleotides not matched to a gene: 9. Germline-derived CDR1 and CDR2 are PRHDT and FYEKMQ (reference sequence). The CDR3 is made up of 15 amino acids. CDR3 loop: CASSSDRTRGTEAFF. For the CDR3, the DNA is TGTGCCAGCAGCTCGGACAGGACGCGTGGCACTGAAGCTTTCTTT. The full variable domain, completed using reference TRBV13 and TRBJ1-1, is AAGVIQSPRHLIKEKRETATLKCYPIPRHDTVYWYQQGPGQDPQFLISFYEKMQSDKGSIPDRFSAQQFSDYHSELNMSSLELGDSALYFCASSSDRTRGTEAFFGQGTRLTVV.

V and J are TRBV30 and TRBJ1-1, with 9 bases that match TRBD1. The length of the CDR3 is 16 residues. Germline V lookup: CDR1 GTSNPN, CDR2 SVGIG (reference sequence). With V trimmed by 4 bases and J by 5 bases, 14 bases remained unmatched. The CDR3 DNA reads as TGTGCCTGGATCCCCGGGACAGGGTCAGGATATACTGAAGCTTTCTTT. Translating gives CAWIPGTGSGYTEAFF.

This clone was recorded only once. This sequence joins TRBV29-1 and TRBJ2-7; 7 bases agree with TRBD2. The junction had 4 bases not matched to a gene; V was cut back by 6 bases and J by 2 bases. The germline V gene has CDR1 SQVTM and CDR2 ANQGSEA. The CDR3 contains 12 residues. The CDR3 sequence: CSVQAGTYEQYF. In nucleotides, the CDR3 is TGCAGCGTGCAAGCGGGAACCTACGAGCAGTACTTC.

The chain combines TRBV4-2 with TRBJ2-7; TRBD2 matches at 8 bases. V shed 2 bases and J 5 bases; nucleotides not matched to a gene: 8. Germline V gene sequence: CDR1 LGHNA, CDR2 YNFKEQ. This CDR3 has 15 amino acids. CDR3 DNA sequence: TGTGCCAGCAGCCAAAGGGCTAGCGGGTCCCACGAGCAGTACTTC. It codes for CASSQRASGSHEQYF.

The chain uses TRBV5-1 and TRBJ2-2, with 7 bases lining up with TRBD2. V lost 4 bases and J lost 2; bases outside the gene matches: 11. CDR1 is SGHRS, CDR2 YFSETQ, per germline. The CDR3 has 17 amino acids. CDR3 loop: CASSPRWEGPNTGELFF. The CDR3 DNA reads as TGCGCCAGCAGCCCCCGATGGGAGGGCCCAAACACCGGGGAGCTGTTTTTT.

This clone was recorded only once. In nucleotides, the CDR3 is TGTGCCAGCAGTGACCAGACAGGGGGCACAGATACGCAGTATTTT. Its translation: CASSDQTGGTDTQYF. This chain joins TRBV6-1 and TRBJ2-3; 8 nucleotides line up with TRBD1. Germline values: CDR1 MNHNS, CDR2 SASEGT. The V and J ends lost 3 bases and 1 base, in that order; junction bases with no gene match: 3. This CDR3 is 15 amino acids long.

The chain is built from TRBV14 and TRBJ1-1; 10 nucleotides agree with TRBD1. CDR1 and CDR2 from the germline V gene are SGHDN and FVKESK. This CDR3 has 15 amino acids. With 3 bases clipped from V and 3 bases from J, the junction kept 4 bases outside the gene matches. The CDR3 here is CASSHWTGGHTEAFF. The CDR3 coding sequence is TGTGCCAGCAGCCACTGGACAGGGGGTCACACTGAAGCTTTCTTT. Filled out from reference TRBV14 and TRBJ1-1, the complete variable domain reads EAGVTQFPSHSVIEKGQTVTLRCDPISGHDNLYWYRRVMGKEIKFLLHFVKESKQDESGMPNNRFLAERTGGTYSTLKVQPAELEDSGVYFCASSHWTGGHTEAFFGQGTRLTVV.